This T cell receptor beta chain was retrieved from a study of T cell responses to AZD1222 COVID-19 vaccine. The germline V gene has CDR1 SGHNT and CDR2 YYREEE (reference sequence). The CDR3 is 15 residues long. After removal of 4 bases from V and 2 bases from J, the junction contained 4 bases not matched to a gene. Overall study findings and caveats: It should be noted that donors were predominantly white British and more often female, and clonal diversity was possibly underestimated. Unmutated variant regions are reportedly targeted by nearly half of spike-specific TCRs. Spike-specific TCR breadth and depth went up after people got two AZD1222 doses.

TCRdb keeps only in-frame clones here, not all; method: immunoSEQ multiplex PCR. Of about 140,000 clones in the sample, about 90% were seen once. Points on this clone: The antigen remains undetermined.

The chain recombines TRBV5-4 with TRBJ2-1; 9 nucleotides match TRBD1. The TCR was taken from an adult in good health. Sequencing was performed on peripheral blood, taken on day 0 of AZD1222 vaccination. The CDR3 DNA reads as TGTGCCAGCAGCAGGGACAGGGTAACCTACAATGAGCAGTTCTTC. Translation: CASSRDRVTYNEQFF.